This T cell receptor (beta chain) was documented in a study of OX40 agonist ivuxolimab in advanced cancers. Study at large: The patients' treatment was ivuxolimab, an agonistic anti-OX40 (CD134) antibody. Patient treatment consisted of intravenous ivuxolimab administration every 2 weeks at 0.01 to 10 mg/kg. Treatment received earlier with anti-PD-1, anti-PD-L1 or anti-CTLA-4 agents was allowed, and less than 45% had some. Study-level points and caveats: Patients with a partial response at 0.1-3.0 mg/kg had among the lowest clonal expansion.

This CDR3 comprises 15 residues. The ends were cut back, 1 base at V and 1 base at J, with 10 bases in the middle. Germline assignment: CDR1 SGHDN and CDR2 FVKESK. The assay was immunoSEQ multiplex PCR, and TCRdb's table has in-frame clones only and misses some. The data show around 15,000 clones, more than 75% seen once. Notes on this clone: The antigen is not known.

Sequenced here: CD4+ or CD8+ T cells sorted from blood, sampled in a trial of the OX40 agonist ivuxolimab. The clonotype comes from an adult with an advanced solid tumor such as melanoma, head and neck, liver or kidney cancer. This chain connects TRBV14 to TRBJ1-1; unclear D gene. The CDR3 coding sequence is TGTGCCAGCAGCCAAGCCGCTCAGGAGAACACTGAAGCTTTCTTT. Its protein product is CASSQAAQENTEAFF.